This T cell receptor beta chain was retrieved from a study of cytomegalovirus exposure and HLA in healthy donors. General study results and limits: Some V segments, including TRBV6-2 and TRBV6-3, were excluded as indistinguishable. Later, TCR association rates were found to vary by HLA locus, highest for DRB1 and lowest for HLA-C.

The CDR3 extends over 16 amino acids. The J segment lost 3 bases and the V segment lost 2 bases, leaving 4 bases of the junction unmatched. CDR1 is MDHEN and CDR2 is SYDVKM in the germline V gene. A multiplex PCR was run with 60 Vbeta primers and 13 Jbeta primers. Per the study methods: Later work found 80 million to 85 million unique TCR beta chains, with about 10 million shared. Generated by immunoSEQ multiplex PCR, the TCRdb table keeps only in-frame clones and is missing some. V, J and clone size derive from that table, while D and trimming were established from the DNA sequence. The sample has under 200,000 clones; approximately 78% are singletons. Note on this clone: The antigen is not known.

The sample consisted of PBMCs. This TCR derives from a girl aged 2 to 10 in good health and CMV-seropositive. The chain couples TRBV28 to TRBJ2-6; 7 bases match TRBD2. CDR3 amino acids: CASSLMGGFGANVLTF. The CDR3 DNA is TGTGCCAGCAGTTTAATGGGGGGGTTTGGGGCCAACGTCCTGACTTTC.